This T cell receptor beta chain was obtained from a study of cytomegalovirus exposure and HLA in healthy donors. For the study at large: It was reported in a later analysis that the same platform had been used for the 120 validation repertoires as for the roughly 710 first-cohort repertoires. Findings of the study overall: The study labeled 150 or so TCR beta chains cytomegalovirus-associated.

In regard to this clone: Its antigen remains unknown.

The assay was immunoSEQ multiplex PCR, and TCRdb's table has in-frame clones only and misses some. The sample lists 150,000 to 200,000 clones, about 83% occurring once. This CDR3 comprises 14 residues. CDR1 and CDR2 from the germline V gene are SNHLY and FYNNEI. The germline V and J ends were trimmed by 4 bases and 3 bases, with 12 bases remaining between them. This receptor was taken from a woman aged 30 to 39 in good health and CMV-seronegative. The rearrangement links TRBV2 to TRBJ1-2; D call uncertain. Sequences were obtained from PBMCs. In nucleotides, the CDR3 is TGTGCCAGCAGTGCCGGAGCCGGCGACTATGGCTACACCTTC. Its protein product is CASSAGAGDYGYTF.